The 19 T cell receptor beta chains below all came from one sample that was sequenced in a study of T cell responses to AZD1222 COVID-19 vaccine. Repertoires were generated with immunoSEQ multiplex PCR, while TCRdb's copy carries only in-frame clones and drops some. The data hold some 130,000 clones, with about nine tenths observed a single time. Sequencing used peripheral blood, obtained 28 days after the second AZD1222 dose. The receptor source for this set is an adult who received the AZD1222 COVID-19 vaccine.

This clone was seen once. This chain uses TRBV29-1 with TRBJ2-1; D gene ambiguous. This CDR3 has 10 amino acids. The germline V gene encodes CDR1 SQVTM and CDR2 ANQGSEA. Trimming stripped 6 bases from V and 8 bases from J, with 8 bases between. This CDR3 is CSVAGDEQFF. The CDR3 DNA sequence: TGCAGCGTGGCTGGGGATGAGCAGTTCTTC.

Worth noting for this clone: Other DNA sequences within the sample encode an identical CDR3. The rearrangement links TRBV5-1 to TRBJ2-5, with TRBD1 identical over 8 bases. The CDR3 spans 14 residues. The junction had 2 bases not matched to a gene; V was cut back by 0 bases and J by 4 bases. The V gene's germline CDR1 is SGHRS and CDR2 YFSETQ. CDR3 in amino acids: CASSLGDRGETQYF. In nucleotides, the CDR3 is TGCGCCAGCAGCTTGGGCGACAGGGGAGAGACCCAGTACTTC.

CDR3 residues: CASSDFPAPSNYGYTF. CDR3 nucleotide sequence: TGTGCCAGCAGTGACTTTCCCGCCCCATCTAACTATGGCTACACCTTC. The rearrangement links TRBV6-4 to TRBJ1-2; no clear D. The CDR3 is 16 amino acids. The germline V and J ends were trimmed by 1 base and 0 bases, with 12 bases remaining between them. Germline values: CDR1 MRHNA, CDR2 SNTAGT.

V and J are TRBV6-6 and TRBJ1-2; maybe TRBD1 (5 bases). CDR1 and CDR2 from the germline V gene are MNHNY and SVGAGI (reference sequence). The length of the CDR3 is 12 residues. The germline V and J ends were trimmed by 8 bases and 5 bases, with 12 bases remaining between them. CDR3 bases: TGTGCCAGCGGGCGGGGGGATTATGGCTACACCTTC. Its translation: CASGRGDYGYTF.

The rearrangement links TRBV4-3 to TRBJ2-7; TRBD1 agrees at 8 bases. This CDR3 has 16 residues. CDR1 and CDR2 from the germline V gene are LGHNA and YSLEER. The J segment lost 7 bases and the V segment lost 1 base, leaving 12 bases of the junction unmatched. This CDR3 is CASSQALQGVLGEQYF. CDR3 in DNA: TGCGCCAGCAGCCAAGCACTACAGGGGGTACTAGGGGAGCAGTACTTC.

This clone occurred once. The chain couples TRBV7-2 to TRBJ2-7; a possible D gene is TRBD2 (6 bases). Trimming took off 6 bases at V and 4 bases at J, with 10 bases between the two ends. Germline values: CDR1 SGHTA, CDR2 FQGNSA. The CDR3 has 12 residues. In DNA, the CDR3 is TGTGCCAGCAGGTCAGGGAGGTACGAGCAGTACTTC. Residues: CASRSGRYEQYF.

This chain uses TRBV29-1 with TRBJ1-4, with TRBD1 matching over 8 bases. This CDR3 has 14 residues. Looked up from germline, CDR1 is SQVTM and CDR2 is ANQGSEA. V trimming: 4 bases; J trimming: 5 bases; junction bases outside the gene matches: 6. The CDR3 loop reads CSVGPRDRNEKLFF. The CDR3 coding sequence is TGCAGCGTTGGACCCCGGGACAGGAATGAAAAACTGTTTTTT.

V is TRBV18 and J is TRBJ2-7, with 8 positions matching TRBD1. CDR3 length equals 14 residues. Germline-derived CDR1 and CDR2 are KGHSH and LQKENI. V shed 3 bases, J shed 2 bases, and the junction held 3 bases outside the gene matches. In DNA, the CDR3 is TGTGCCAGCTCACCCCGGGACAGGACCTACGAGCAGTACTTC. Its translation is CASSPRDRTYEQYF.

This chain uses TRBV6-2 or TRBV6-3 with TRBJ2-2, with 11 bases identical to TRBD2. CDR1 and CDR2 from the germline V gene are MNHEY and SVGEGT. CDR3 size: 16 residues. V was pared by 6 bases and J by 6 bases, with 9 bases of the junction left unmatched. The CDR3 sequence: CASSSRLAGKPGELFF. In DNA, the CDR3 is TGTGCCAGCAGCTCCCGACTAGCGGGGAAGCCCGGGGAGCTGTTTTTT.

The chain employs TRBV7-3 and TRBJ2-6; no reliable D call. Germline loops: CDR1 SGHTA, CDR2 FQGTGA. The V end lost 0 bases, the J end lost 0 bases, and 9 bases lay between the germline ends. The length of the CDR3 is 17 residues. The CDR3 spells CASSLTGYRSGANVLTF. The CDR3 DNA reads as TGTGCCAGCAGCTTAACAGGTTATCGCTCTGGGGCCAACGTCCTGACTTTC.

The J gene is TRBJ1-4, the V gene TRBV6-1; D may be TRBD1 (6 bases). From germline, CDR1 is MNHNS and CDR2 SASEGT. There are 13 residues in the CDR3. Trimming pared 2 bases from V and 13 bases from J, leaving 14 bases between. The CDR3 is CASSERGTFRLFF. CDR3 DNA sequence: TGTGCCAGCAGTGAAAGGGGGACCTTCAGACTGTTTTTT.

On this clone: An end of the junction does not agree with germline; a read error may underlie this. The chain is built from TRBV10-3 and TRBJ1-1; tentatively, D is TRBD1 (6 bases). The CDR3 is 13 amino acids. Germline V lookup: CDR1 ENHRY, CDR2 SYGVKD. CDR3 residues: CAIGDRRDTEAFF. Here the CDR3 DNA reads TGTGCCATCGGTGACAGGAGGGACACTGAAGCTTTCTTT.

The J gene is TRBJ1-2, the V gene TRBV5-6; D might be TRBD1 (5 bases). The CDR3 sequence is 13 residues long. Germline loops: CDR1 SGHDT, CDR2 YYEEEE. V gave up 3 bases and J gave up 7 bases, with 13 bases separating them. The CDR3: CASSSPSGIGYTF. In DNA, the CDR3 is TGTGCCAGCAGCTCCCCTTCAGGGATTGGCTACACCTTC.

This clone was seen a few times. J is TRBJ1-2 and V is TRBV5-6, with TRBD1 as a possible D gene (6 bases). Germline loops: CDR1 SGHDT, CDR2 YYEEEE. V was clipped by 4 bases and J by 2 bases, with 12 bases between them. The CDR3 length is 14 residues. For the CDR3, the DNA is TGTGCCAGCAGCCGCGACAGGAAGAACTATGGCTACACCTTC. It is translated as CASSRDRKNYGYTF.

This clone was counted a single time. The rearrangement uses TRBV7-9 and TRBJ1-1; the D gene is possibly TRBD1 (6 bases). Trimming left V 4 bases short and J 1 base short, with 13 bases between. Germline V gives CDR1 SEHNR, CDR2 FQNEAQ (reference sequence). This CDR3 has 15 amino acids. CDR3: CASSWGQGRNTEAFF. The CDR3 nucleotides read TGTGCCAGCAGCTGGGGGCAAGGCAGGAACACTGAAGCTTTCTTT.

This clone was detected only once. The chain has TRBV4-3 and TRBJ1-2; TRBD1 matches 8 bases. Germline values: CDR1 LGHNA, CDR2 YSLEER. There are 17 residues in the CDR3. V lost 0 bases to trimming and J lost 7 bases; unmatched junction nucleotides: 13. The CDR3 spells CASSQDVGRGRISGYTF. The DNA of the CDR3 is TGCGCCAGCAGCCAAGATGTGGGCAGGGGGCGTATTAGTGGCTACACCTTC.

The gene calls are TRBV27 and TRBJ2-1; the match to TRBD2 covers 7 bases. This CDR3 spans 16 amino acids. Germline CDR1 is MNHEY and CDR2 is SMNVEV (reference sequence). V gave up 6 bases and J gave up 0 bases; unmatched junction bases: 8. CDR3 DNA: TGTGCCAGCAGGGGCCTTTCTAGCGGCTCCTACAATGAGCAGTTCTTC. It specifies CASRGLSSGSYNEQFF.

The J gene is TRBJ2-2, the V gene TRBV19, with TRBD1 identical over 11 bases. After removal of 6 bases from V and 4 bases from J, the junction contained 7 bases not matched to a gene. Germline CDR1 LNHDA, CDR2 SQIVND (reference sequence). This CDR3 has 16 amino acids. Here the CDR3 DNA reads TGTGCCAGTAGCTTTGGACAGGGGGCAGGCACCGGGGAGCTGTTTTTT. Translation gives CASSFGQGAGTGELFF.

This rearrangement joins TRBV7-2 to TRBJ1-1; D gene unclear. Looked up from germline, CDR1 is SGHTA and CDR2 is FQGNSA. This CDR3 is 12 amino acids long. V was shortened by 1 base and J by 9 bases, with 9 bases between the two germline ends. The CDR3 protein is CASSLGWAQAFF. CDR3 nucleotide sequence: TGTGCCAGCAGCTTAGGGTGGGCCCAAGCTTTCTTT. The variable domain in full, with the rest retrieved from reference TRBV7-2 and TRBJ1-1, is GAGVSQSPSNKVTEKGKDVELRCDPISGHTALYWYRQSLGQGLEFLIYFQGNSAPDKSGLPSDRFSAERTGGSVSTLTIQRTQQEDSAVYLCASSLGWAQAFFGQGTRLTVV.